This TCR beta chain appears in the sequencing data of a study of post-analysis software for immune sequencing data (dated by TCRdb to about 2015). About the full investigation: Recorded disease courses included relapsing-remitting, secondary progressive and progressive-relapsing multiple sclerosis, with some patients lacking subtype annotation. The patient repertoires were set against eleven to twelve previously published healthy control repertoires from donors whose ages ranged from roughly 6 to 25 years. A subset of samples was prepared in parallel using single-end sample barcoding, then pooled and co-amplified after Illumina adapter ligation.

To demonstrate the VDJtools post-analysis software, TCR beta repertoires were profiled from the peripheral blood of more than ten young patients with multiple sclerosis. The multiple sclerosis patients were children and adolescents ranging in age from 6 to 15 years. Libraries were made using PCR. The sequencer listed for this sample is Illumina HiSeq 2500. To reduce PCR and sequencing biases, unique molecular identifiers were incorporated into the TCR beta cDNA libraries. Roughly 0.5 million cDNA molecules were obtained per 1 to 10 million input T cells, so each molecule approximated one T cell. Patient libraries were prepared and sequenced with the same protocol used for the earlier healthy control dataset. Within a given batch, samples were prepared together, multiplexed and sequenced on the same HiSeq lane. On the authors' methods: Raw barcoded reads were processed with MIGEC, discarding single-read molecular identifier groups before consensus assembly and CDR3 extraction. VDJtools was used for post-analysis of the clonotype tables, with diversity normalized by down-sampling every dataset to the smallest sample size. To correct batch-related cross-sample contamination, repertoire overlap clustering matched CDR3 amino acid sequences but not nucleotide sequences. Using fastp trimming at Q25 and MiXCR clonotype assembly, TCRdb reanalyzed the public sequencing data and kept in-frame beta chains. Every distinct CDR3 protein forms one entry, paired with its most common genes and DNA. Here the V and J calls rest on TCRdb's processing, not on the authors' analysis. The sample yields hundreds of thousands of distinct CDR3 sequences; approximately 53% were counted once. Roughly 4.4% of the sample lies in the top ten.

What the work shows at the level of the full study, not this receptor alone: Significantly higher frequencies in patients than in controls were found for roughly 5 TRBV segments, including TRBV5-6, TRBV5-1 and TRBV20-1. Multiple sclerosis patients had significantly lower normalized Chao1 diversity than controls, a result that suggests substantial peripheral T-cell clonal expansion. The control group was slightly older than the multiple sclerosis patient group. Direct clustering with F measure revealed strong co-clustering of samples prepared in the same batch, which led to a batch-effect correction.

Counted from cysteine to phenylalanine, this CDR3 has 16 amino acids. Here the CDR3 DNA is all that survives: 48 bases in frame from base 1. From the germline V gene (reference sequence), CDR1 is DFQATT and CDR2 is SNEGSKA. V is shortened by 0 bases, J by 0 bases, and the region joining them spans 15 bases. The table lists this clonotype with a few counts. The clone's antigen remains unknown. Base qualities were left out, and no much larger clone turns up one base away. This clonotype was sampled from a girl under 18 with multiple sclerosis. Here the chain combines TRBV20-1 and TRBJ2-7, with the D gene uncertain. Sequencing was carried out using blood. The nucleotide sequence is given as TGCAGTGCTAGAGATCATGGTGCAGCGCGCTCCTACGAGCAGTACTTC. It translates to CSARDHGAARSYEQYF.